Reported below is one T cell receptor beta chain. Its antigen has not been determined. No base qualities exist here, and no much larger clone lies one base off it. V is clipped by 4 bases and J by 8 bases, and the sequence between their germline boundaries is 17 bases long. The CDR3 holds 14 amino acids from the cysteine to the phenylalanine. Left in the record is the CDR3 DNA by itself, 42 bases read in frame from the first base. From the germline V gene (reference sequence), CDR1 is LNHDA and CDR2 is SQIVND. The sequencer listed for this sample is Illumina HiSeq 1500. TCRdb reprocessing: public reads trimmed at Q25 with fastp, clones called with MiXCR, in-frame beta chains kept. Every distinct CDR3 protein forms one entry, paired with its most common genes and DNA. A total of approximately 1,000,000 distinct CDR3 sequences appear in this sample, roughly 30% of them only once. The top ten hold around an eighth of the sample.

This record belongs to a study of T cell repertoires in cytomegalovirus infection (dated by TCRdb to about 2019). Notes on the research overall: Recently identified HLA-C-restricted CMV epitopes, whose presentation resists viral immunomodulation, were targeted by peptide stimulations together with well-studied HLA-B-restricted epitopes. The HLA type of each donor mattered for the analysis, because public TCR beta signatures pointed to carriage of CMV infection along with the matching HLA type. On the study overall, not on this receptor specifically: In the ex vivo response, HLA-C-restricted CMV-specific TCR beta clonotypes were dominant, and in two of eight donors the single most frequent clonotype came from this HLA-C-restricted group. In both this cohort and an independent roughly 350-donor cohort, the cumulative frequency of public TCR beta family members distinguished carriers of CMV infection plus the relevant HLA type.

This specimen's treatment or condition label, interpreted: in vitro stimulation with specific CMV peptide epitopes to enrich CMV-specific T cells. The chain links TRBV19 with TRBJ1-1, with the D gene call left open. This material consisted of cultured CD8+ T cells from PBMCs, taken from culture after CMV antigen stimulation. This TCR was sampled from a human donor in good health (CMV status not recorded). Some clones in this sample may be carry-over from other donors' samples. The DNA reads TGTGCCAGTAGTAAGGCCCCAACAAGAAAAGAAGCTTTCTTT. Its translation reads: CASSKAPTRKEAFF.